The rows below give T cell receptor beta chains drawn from one sample of a study of beta chain features in type 1 diabetes. Some clones are missing from TCRdb's copy, which holds only in-frame ones; the method was immunoSEQ multiplex PCR. Of around 240,000 clones listed, more than 65% were seen once; the top ten hold 0.053%. The sample taken for sequencing was naive CD4+ T cells from blood. Receptor source: a man between 25 and 39 years old in good health. CDR3s include the opening cysteine and the closing phenylalanine or tryptophan. The order of the fields is D gene, J gene, CDR3 length, V gene, clone size, CDR3 protein, CDR3 DNA. The D gene is left open where the match is weak. A row's size may be missing; if present it is once, few, many or a size class.

NA | TRBJ2-5 | 14 | TRBV7-7 | NA | CASSLDRSQETQYF | TGTGCCAGCAGCCTTGACAGGAGTCAAGAGACCCAGTACTTC
NA | TRBJ2-3 | 13 | TRBV28 | NA | CASSGEGTDTQYF | TGTGCCAGCAGTGGGGAGGGCACAGATACGCAGTATTTT
TRBD1 | TRBJ2-7 | 13 | TRBV30 | NA | CAWSGTGPHEQYF | TGTGCCTGGAGTGGGACAGGGCCCCACGAGCAGTACTTC
NA | TRBJ2-6 | 14 | TRBV30 | NA | CAWQPYSGANVLTF | TGTGCCTGGCAGCCGTACTCTGGGGCCAACGTCCTGACTTTC
NA | TRBJ2-5 | 15 | TRBV29-1 | NA | CSVEALWTTQETQYF | TGCAGCGTTGAGGCGCTCTGGACTACACAAGAGACCCAGTACTTC
NA | TRBJ2-1 | 16 | TRBV2 | NA | CASRLPVYQPYNEQFF | TGTGCCAGCAGGCTTCCGGTCTACCAACCATACAATGAGCAGTTCTTC
NA | TRBJ2-1 | 14 | TRBV7-6 | NA | CASSWRRTHNEQFF | TGTGCCAGCAGCTGGAGACGGACCCACAATGAGCAGTTCTTC
TRBD2 | TRBJ2-3 | 15 | TRBV30 | few | CAWSLGLAGTDTQYF | TGTGCCTGGAGTCTCGGACTAGCGGGGACAGATACGCAGTATTTT
TRBD1 | TRBJ2-4 | 17 | TRBV4-3 | NA | CASSVPGTDLAKNIQYF | TGCGCCAGCAGCGTACCCGGGACAGACCTAGCCAAAAACATTCAGTACTTC
TRBD2 | TRBJ2-5 | 15 | TRBV5-1 | NA | CASSFGTSGRETQYF | TGCGCCAGCAGCTTCGGGACTAGCGGTAGAGAGACCCAGTACTTC
NA | TRBJ2-3 | 15 | TRBV29-1 | once | CSGATGASSTDTQYF | TGCAGCGGCGCCACTGGGGCGTCCTCCACAGATACGCAGTATTTT
TRBD2 | TRBJ2-7 | 14 | TRBV29-1 | NA | CSVSLAGGPYEQYF | TGCAGCGTTTCACTAGCGGGAGGGCCTTACGAGCAGTACTTC
TRBD1 | TRBJ2-2 | 13 | TRBV29-1 | NA | CSVGQGLTGELFF | TGCAGCGTTGGACAGGGCCTTACCGGGGAGCTGTTTTTT
TRBD1 | TRBJ1-6 | 18 | TRBV30 | once | CALEGGQGAYVKNSPLHF | TGTGCGTTGGAAGGGGGACAGGGGGCTTACGTGAAGAATTCACCCCTCCACTTT
NA | TRBJ1-3 | 14 | TRBV18 | NA | CASSEDSSGNTIYF | TGTGCCAGCTCTGAGGACAGCTCTGGAAACACCATATATTTT